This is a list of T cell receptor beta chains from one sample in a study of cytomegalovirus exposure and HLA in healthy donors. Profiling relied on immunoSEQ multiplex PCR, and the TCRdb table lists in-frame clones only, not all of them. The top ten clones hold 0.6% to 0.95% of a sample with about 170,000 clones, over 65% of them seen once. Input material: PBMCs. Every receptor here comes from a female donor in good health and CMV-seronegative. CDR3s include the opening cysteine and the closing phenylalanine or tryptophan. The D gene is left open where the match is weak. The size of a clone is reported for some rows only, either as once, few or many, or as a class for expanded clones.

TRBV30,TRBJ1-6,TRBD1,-,TGTGCCTGGAGTGTATTAGGGGGCATCACACCCCTCCACTTT,CAWSVLGGITPLHF
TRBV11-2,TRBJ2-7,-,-,TGTGCCAGCAGCTTAACAACCTCGCCAGCCTACGAGCAGTACTTC,CASSLTTSPAYEQYF
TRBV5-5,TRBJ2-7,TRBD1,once,TGTGCCAGCAGCTTGGGCGCAGGGGGTCGATACGAGCAGTACTTC,CASSLGAGGRYEQYF
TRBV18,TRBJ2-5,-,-,TGTGCCAGCTCCCCCAGCGGGGAGACCCAGTACTTC,CASSPSGETQYF
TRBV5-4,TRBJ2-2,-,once,TGTGCCAGCAGCCCTATGCCTAGCACCGGGGAGCTGTTTTTT,CASSPMPSTGELFF
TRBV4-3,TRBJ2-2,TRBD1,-,TGCGCCAGCAGCCAAGGGACAGGGTCAGCCGGGGAGCTGTTTTTT,CASSQGTGSAGELFF
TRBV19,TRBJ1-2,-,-,TGTGCCAGTAGTATCAACCAGGGTCACGGCTACACCTTC,CASSINQGHGYTF
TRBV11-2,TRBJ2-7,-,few,TGTGCCAGCAGCCCCCACTCCCCGGACTCTCAGTACTTC,CASSPHSPDSQYF
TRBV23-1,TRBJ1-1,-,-,TGCGCCAGCAGTCAAGACTACAGGGCACCCTGGGCTTTCTTT,CASSQDYRAPWAFF
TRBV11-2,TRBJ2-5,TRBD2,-,TGTGCCAGCAGCTTTAGCGGGAAAGAGACCCAGTACTTC,CASSFSGKETQYF
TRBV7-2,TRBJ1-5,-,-,TGTGCCAGCAGCCTAGTTACAGGGAGACACAATCAGCCCCAGCATTTT,CASSLVTGRHNQPQHF
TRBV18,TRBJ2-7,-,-,TGTGCCAGCTCACCACCGGGCAGGGGAGGGTACGAGCAGTACTTC,CASSPPGRGGYEQYF
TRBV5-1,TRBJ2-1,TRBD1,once,TGCGCCAGCAGCCCCTTGACAGGGGACAATGAGCAGTTCTTC,CASSPLTGDNEQFF
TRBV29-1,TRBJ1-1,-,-,TGCAGCGCTTTGACAGACGGAACTGAAGCTTTCTTT,CSALTDGTEAFF
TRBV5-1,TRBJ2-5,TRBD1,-,TGCGCCAGCAGCGGACAGGGTTTGGAGACCCAGTACTTC,CASSGQGLETQYF
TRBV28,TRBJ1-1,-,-,TGTGCCAGCACGCGGCAGGGGAGAACTGAAGCTTTCTTT,CASTRQGRTEAFF
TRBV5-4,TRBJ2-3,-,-,TGTGCCAGCAGCTCAAACACAGATACGCAGTATTTT,CASSSNTDTQYF
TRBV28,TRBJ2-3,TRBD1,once,TGTGCCAGCAGGGGCAACAGGGGGCACACAGATACGCAGTATTTT,CASRGNRGHTDTQYF
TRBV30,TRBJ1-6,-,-,TGTGCCTGTCGGACAGCTGATTCACCCCTCCACTTT,CACRTADSPLHF
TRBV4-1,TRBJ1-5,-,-,TGCGCCAGCACCTACCTAGAGGGCGCCGATCAGCCCCAGCATTTT,CASTYLEGADQPQHF
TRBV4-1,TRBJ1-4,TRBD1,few,TGCGCCAGCAGCCCGGGGACAGTAGGTCGATGGAAACTGTTTTTT,CASSPGTVGRWKLFF
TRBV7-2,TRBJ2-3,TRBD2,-,TGTGCCAGCAGCTTCAGGACTAGCGGGAGGGTAGGAGATACGCAGTATTTT,CASSFRTSGRVGDTQYF
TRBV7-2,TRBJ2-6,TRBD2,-,TGTGCCAGCAGCCCCAGGGAGGGGTCGGGGGCCAACGTCCTGACTTTC,CASSPREGSGANVLTF
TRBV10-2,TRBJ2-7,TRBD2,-,TGCGCCACCAGGACTCAAACGATGGGAGGGCCAACCTACGAGCAGTACTTC,CATRTQTMGGPTYEQYF